Following are 23 T cell receptor beta chains from one sample sequenced in a study of blood T cell repertoires in COVID-19. Clones were sequenced by immunoSEQ multiplex PCR, and TCRdb holds only the in-frame ones, with some missing. Of approximately 290,000 clones listed, approximately 90% are singletons. Specimen: peripheral blood. Receptors were obtained from a woman aged 25 to 39 with COVID-19, enrolled during active disease.

The gene calls are TRBV28 and TRBJ1-2; D is unclear. The germline gives CDR1 MDHEN, CDR2 SYDVKM. The length of the CDR3 is 16 residues. Trimming shortened V by 6 bases and J by 1 base, and 18 bases separated the two germline ends. This CDR3 reads CASSTSGSQDNYGYTF. The CDR3 bases are TGTGCCAGCAGCACAAGCGGGTCACAAGATAACTATGGCTACACCTTC.

The CDR3 region has the DNA TGTGCCAGTAGTACACCCCAGGGGAACCATGAGCAGTTCTTC. It translates to CASSTPQGNHEQFF. The V call is TRBV19, the J call TRBJ2-1, with D perhaps TRBD1 (6 bases). CDR1 is LNHDA, CDR2 SQIVND, per germline (reference sequence). CDR3 length: 14 amino acids. Trimming left V 4 bases short and J 8 bases short, with 15 bases between.

This chain links TRBV14 with TRBJ1-6, with TRBD1 as a possible D gene (5 bases). V lost 1 base and J 0 bases, leaving 10 bases between the germline ends. This CDR3 comprises 17 residues. CDR1 is SGHDN and CDR2 is FVKESK in the germline V gene. The CDR3 region has the DNA TGTGCCAGCAGCCAAGTGCAGGGAAGCTCCTATAATTCACCCCTCCACTTT. This sequence encodes CASSQVQGSSYNSPLHF.

J is TRBJ2-7 and V is TRBV4-2; TRBD1 is a possible D gene (6 bases). Trimming shortened V by 0 bases and J by 2 bases, and 20 bases separated the two germline ends. Per germline, CDR1 LGHNA and CDR2 YNFKEQ. This CDR3 comprises 18 residues. The CDR3 region is CASSQDRGMTGLPYEQYF. In DNA, the CDR3 is TGTGCCAGCAGCCAAGATAGGGGCATGACAGGACTTCCCTACGAGCAGTACTTC.

V and J are TRBV5-4 and TRBJ2-2, with 9 bases aligning to TRBD1. This CDR3 comprises 16 residues. The V gene end was trimmed by 4 bases and the J gene end by 2 bases; junction bases not matched to a gene: 6. The germline V gene encodes CDR1 SGHNT and CDR2 YYREEE (reference sequence). The CDR3 reads CASSVRTGANTGELFF. The CDR3 nucleotides are TGTGCCAGCAGCGTGAGGACAGGGGCCAACACCGGGGAGCTGTTTTTT.

The CDR3 coding sequence is TGTGCCAGCAGCCAGGCGGGGGGCTACGAGCAGTACTTC. Translation: CASSQAGGYEQYF. The V gene is TRBV5-4, the J gene TRBJ2-7; the match to TRBD2 covers 8 bases. V shed 4 bases and J 3 bases; nucleotides not matched to a gene: 3. Per the germline V gene, CDR1 is SGHNT and CDR2 is YYREEE (reference sequence). CDR3 length: 13 amino acids. The full variable domain, in which reference TRBV5-4 and TRBJ2-7 provide the parts outside the CDR3, is ETGVTQSPTHLIKTRGQQVTLRCSSQSGHNTVSWYQQALGQGPQFIFQYYREEENGRGNFPPRFSGLQFPNYSSELNVNALELDDSALYLCASSQAGGYEQYFGPGTRLTVT.

This rearrangement joins TRBV29-1 to TRBJ1-2; 7 positions agree with TRBD1. Trimming took 4 bases from V and 5 from J; bases not matched to a gene: 10. Germline CDR1 reads SQVTM; CDR2 reads ANQGSEA. This CDR3 has 14 amino acids. In nucleotides, the CDR3 is TGCAGCGTTGGGGTAACCGGGACAGAATATGGCTACACCTTC. It yields the protein CSVGVTGTEYGYTF.

The sample holds a few counts of this clone. J is TRBJ2-7 and V is TRBV19; 7 bases are shared with TRBD1. J lost 7 bases, V lost 2 bases, and 14 bases had no gene match. The CDR3 contains 16 residues. Germline loops: CDR1 LNHDA, CDR2 SQIVND (reference sequence). The CDR3 spells CASSISPTGILQEQYF. CDR3 in DNA: TGTGCCAGTAGTATATCCCCGACAGGGATTCTTCAGGAGCAGTACTTC.

This chain connects TRBV28 to TRBJ2-7; 8 nucleotides match TRBD2. This CDR3 contains 15 residues. In germline, CDR1 is MDHEN, CDR2 SYDVKM. V was pared by 5 bases and J by 3 bases, with 9 bases of the junction left unmatched. The CDR3 reads CASSPPGGRRYEQYF. The CDR3 region has the DNA TGTGCCAGCAGTCCCCCGGGGGGGAGACGCTACGAGCAGTACTTC.

The V and J genes are TRBV3-1 (or the pseudogene TRBV3-2) and TRBJ1-1; D is uncertain. Between the trimmed V and J ends, which lost 3 bases and 0 bases, there was a span of 8 bases. Looked up from germline, CDR1 is LGHDT and CDR2 is YNNKEL (reference sequence). The CDR3 is 14 amino acids. CDR3 DNA sequence: TGTGCCAGCAGCCATTTACAGCTGAACACTGAAGCTTTCTTT. Its translation is CASSHLQLNTEAFF.

The chain employs TRBV2 and TRBJ2-3, with D maybe TRBD2 (5 bases). V gave up 10 bases and J gave up 1 base, with 18 bases separating them. The germline V gene encodes CDR1 SNHLY and CDR2 FYNNEI. The CDR3 runs to 15 residues. The CDR3 region is CATRRRSGGTDTQYF. In DNA, the CDR3 is TGTGCCACCAGGAGGAGGTCAGGTGGCACAGATACGCAGTATTTT.

This rearrangement joins TRBV9 to TRBJ2-1; 8 bases map to TRBD2. The V and J ends lost 4 bases and 0 bases, in that order; junction bases with no gene match: 9. The V gene's germline CDR1 is SGDLS and CDR2 YYNGEE. This CDR3 comprises 17 residues. CDR3 protein: CASSNHHSGVSYNEQFF. In DNA form, the CDR3 reads TGTGCCAGCAGCAATCACCATAGCGGGGTCTCCTACAATGAGCAGTTCTTC.

CDR3 sequence: CASSVTSGGSYNEQFF. CDR3 sequence (DNA): TGCGCCAGCAGCGTAACTAGCGGGGGCTCCTACAATGAGCAGTTCTTC. The gene calls are TRBV5-1 and TRBJ2-1, with TRBD2 matching 11 bases. This CDR3 comprises 16 residues. V was clipped by 4 bases and J by 0 bases; unmatched bases: 3. CDR1 and CDR2 from the germline V gene are SGHRS and YFSETQ.

This chain uses TRBV6-5 with TRBJ1-1; no firm D call. The germline gives CDR1 MNHEY, CDR2 SVGAGI. Trimming removed 5 bases from V and 3 bases from J, with 16 bases in between. This CDR3 is 15 amino acids long. In nucleotides, the CDR3 is TGTGCCAGCAGTAGATTCGGGTGGGGAGACACTGAAGCTTTCTTT. Its protein product is CASSRFGWGDTEAFF.

This chain links TRBV7-2 with TRBJ1-6; maybe TRBD1 (5 bases). The CDR3 sequence is 15 residues long. Germline CDR1 SGHTA, CDR2 FQGNSA. V was trimmed by 5 bases and J by 10 bases, leaving 18 bases between them. CDR3 region: CASSPSPQGGSPLHF. Written as DNA, the CDR3 is TGTGCCAGCAGCCCTTCCCCGCAGGGTGGCTCACCCCTCCACTTT. Using reference TRBV7-2 and TRBJ1-6 for the parts outside the CDR3, the full variable domain is GAGVSQSPSNKVTEKGKDVELRCDPISGHTALYWYRQSLGQGLEFLIYFQGNSAPDKSGLPSDRFSAERTGGSVSTLTIQRTQQEDSAVYLCASSPSPQGGSPLHFGNGTRLTVT.

The count of this clone is one. The chain couples TRBV7-8 to TRBJ2-5, with TRBD2 matching over 7 bases. Germline-derived CDR1 and CDR2 are SGHVS and FQNEAQ. The CDR3 is made up of 14 amino acids. V dropped 5 bases and J dropped 4; count of bases not matched to a gene: 7. CDR3 bases: TGTGCCAGCAGCCTCCTCCCGGGGGGAGAGACCCAGTACTTC. Encoded protein: CASSLLPGGETQYF.

The CDR3 region is CASSQVSGYTEAFF. CDR3 in DNA: TGTGCCAGCAGCCAAGTCTCGGGATACACTGAAGCTTTCTTT. V and J are TRBV3-1 (or the pseudogene TRBV3-2) and TRBJ1-1; no clear D. Looked up from germline, CDR1 is LGHDT and CDR2 is YNNKEL (reference sequence). Trimming removed 1 base from V and 3 bases from J, with 9 bases in between. The CDR3 is 14 amino acids.

The chain joins TRBV2 to TRBJ2-7; D not resolved. The CDR3 runs to 10 residues. Trimming pared 3 bases from V and 10 bases from J, leaving 7 bases between. Germline-derived CDR1 and CDR2 are SNHLY and FYNNEI. CDR3 in amino acids: CASSEGSQYF. CDR3 nucleotide sequence: TGTGCCAGCAGTGAGGGCAGTCAGTACTTC.

The chain combines TRBV27 with TRBJ2-3; D unclear. The CDR3 contains 12 residues. Trimming took 5 bases from V and 4 from J, leaving 7 bases between them. Germline CDR1 is MNHEY and CDR2 is SMNVEV (reference sequence). The CDR3 is CASSGPSDTQYF. CDR3 bases: TGTGCCAGCAGTGGCCCCTCAGATACGCAGTATTTT.

This clone was recorded only once. The junction departs from germline at one end; a sequencing error may be responsible. This chain links TRBV6-5 with TRBJ1-1; 11 nucleotides match TRBD1. Germline V CDR1 and CDR2: MNHEY, SVGAGI. This CDR3 is built from 15 residues. The CDR3 DNA is TGTGCCAGCAGGTACTCGGGACAGGGGGTAACTGAAGCTTTCTTT. Translated, it gives CASRYSGQGVTEAFF.

The chain couples TRBV5-4 to TRBJ2-5; TRBD1 aligns across 10 bases. Germline CDR1 SGHNT, CDR2 YYREEE (reference sequence). Trimming cost V 4 bases and J 7 bases; bases outside gene matches: 13. The CDR3 has 16 amino acids. The DNA for the CDR3 is TGTGCCAGCAGCCTCGACCGGGACAGGGGCATAGGGACCCAGTACTTC. The encoded protein is CASSLDRDRGIGTQYF. Full variable domain (missing parts from reference TRBV5-4 and TRBJ2-5): ETGVTQSPTHLIKTRGQQVTLRCSSQSGHNTVSWYQQALGQGPQFIFQYYREEENGRGNFPPRFSGLQFPNYSSELNVNALELDDSALYLCASSLDRDRGIGTQYFGPGTRLLVL.

This chain links TRBV19 with TRBJ2-5; 16 nucleotides agree with TRBD2. CDR1 and CDR2 from the germline V gene are LNHDA and SQIVND (reference sequence). V shed 5 bases and J 5 bases; nucleotides not matched to a gene: 2. CDR3 length: 15 amino acids. The CDR3 nucleotides read TGTGCCAGTAGTCAGGGACTAGCGGGAGGGGAGACCCAGTACTTC. Protein: CASSQGLAGGETQYF.

This clone was seen only once. This chain uses TRBV3-1 (or the pseudogene TRBV3-2) with TRBJ2-5, with 8 bases identical to TRBD2. Germline values: CDR1 LGHDT, CDR2 YNNKEL (reference sequence). Trimming cost V 1 base and J 5 bases; bases outside gene matches: 6. The CDR3 spans 15 residues. CDR3 sequence (DNA): TGTGCCAGCAGCCAAGCCCGGACTAGCTGGGAGACCCAGTACTTC. Its translation: CASSQARTSWETQYF.